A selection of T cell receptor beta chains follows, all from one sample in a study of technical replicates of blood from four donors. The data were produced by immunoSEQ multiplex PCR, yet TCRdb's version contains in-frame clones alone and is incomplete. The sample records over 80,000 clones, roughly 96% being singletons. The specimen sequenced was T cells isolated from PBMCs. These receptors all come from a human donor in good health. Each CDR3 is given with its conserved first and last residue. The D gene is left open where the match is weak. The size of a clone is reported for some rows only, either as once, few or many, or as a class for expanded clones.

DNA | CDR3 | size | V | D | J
TGTGCCAGCAGCTACGGGACAGGGGCCAGCGAGCAGTACTTC | CASSYGTGASEQYF | NA | TRBV28 | TRBD1 | TRBJ2-7
TGTGCCAGCAGAAACAGGGTCTCTGGGGCCAACGTCCTGACTTTC | CASRNRVSGANVLTF | NA | TRBV27 | NA | TRBJ2-6
TGTGCCAGTAGTATTGGAGCCGCGCCTCTCTACGAGCAGTACTTC | CASSIGAAPLYEQYF | once | TRBV19 | NA | TRBJ2-7
TGTGCCAGTAGCAGACAGTACATAGTGGCAACTAATGAAAAACTGTTTTTT | CASSRQYIVATNEKLFF | NA | TRBV19 | NA | TRBJ1-4
TGTGCCAGTCGACAGGGCGAGAAAGAGACCCAGTACTTC | CASRQGEKETQYF | once | TRBV19 | TRBD1 | TRBJ2-5
TGCAGCGTTGAAGATCTGACTAGCGGGAGGGCCACTGAGCAGTTCTTC | CSVEDLTSGRATEQFF | NA | TRBV29-1 | TRBD2 | TRBJ2-1
TGTGCCGTACAGGCATCCTATGGCTACACCTTC | CAVQASYGYTF | NA | TRBV28 | NA | TRBJ1-2
TGCAGTGCCATTAGCGGCTACGAGCAGTACTTC | CSAISGYEQYF | NA | TRBV20-1 | NA | TRBJ2-7
TGTGCCAGCATCGACCGCGGGCAGACCCAGTACTTC | CASIDRGQTQYF | NA | TRBV28 | NA | TRBJ2-5
TGTGCCAGTAGTATAACGGGGAGCATACAAGAGACCCAGTACTTC | CASSITGSIQETQYF | NA | TRBV19 | NA | TRBJ2-5
TGTGCCAGCAGTCGACTGCCGGGAGAAAAACTGTTTTTT | CASSRLPGEKLFF | NA | TRBV9 | NA | TRBJ1-4
TGTGCCAGCAGTTTATCAGGGGGAATATACGAGCAGTACTTC | CASSLSGGIYEQYF | NA | TRBV27 | NA | TRBJ2-7
TGTGCCAGCAGCGTACAAGGACGCGGAGGCAAGGTCTTC | CASSVQGRGGKVF | NA | TRBV7-2 | NA | TRBJ2-1
TGTGCCAGCAGCTTGGGCAGTGAAAAACTGTTTTTT | CASSLGSEKLFF | once | TRBV5-8 | NA | TRBJ1-4
TGTGCCAGCAGCCAAGTGGCGGGAAGGGGCACCGGGGAGCTGTTTTTT | CASSQVAGRGTGELFF | NA | TRBV4-2 | NA | TRBJ2-2
TGTGCCAGCAGCCAAGAGTTGGAGGGAATTTATCAGCCCCAGCATTTT | CASSQELEGIYQPQHF | NA | TRBV4-2 | NA | TRBJ1-5
TGCGCCAGCAGAAATAGCGGGGCCCCCCAAGAGACCCAGTACTTC | CASRNSGAPQETQYF | NA | TRBV5-1 | TRBD2 | TRBJ2-5
TGTGCCAGCAGCAGGCTAGCAACCCCGAATGAGCAGTTCTTC | CASSRLATPNEQFF | NA | TRBV7-9 | NA | TRBJ2-1
TGTGCCAGCAGCTTGCCGCGATACCGGGACTCCAGCTCCTACAATGAGCAGTTCTTC | CASSLPRYRDSSSYNEQFF | once | TRBV7-9 | NA | TRBJ2-1
TGTGCCACCAGCATGTTTAGCGGGAGAGGAGAGACCCAGTACTTC | CATSMFSGRGETQYF | NA | TRBV15 | TRBD2 | TRBJ2-5
TGTGCCAGCAGTTACGAAGTGGGGGGAACCGGGGAGCTGTTTTTT | CASSYEVGGTGELFF | NA | TRBV6-5 | NA | TRBJ2-2
TGTGCCAGCAGCTCTAGCGGGAGGAGCACAGATACGCAGTATTTT | CASSSSGRSTDTQYF | once | TRBV9 | TRBD2 | TRBJ2-3
TGTGCCAGCAGCAATGACAGGGGGCGCTCCGAGCAGTACTTC | CASSNDRGRSEQYF | NA | TRBV6-5 | TRBD1 | TRBJ2-7
TGTGCCAGCAGCGCGAAACTAGCGGGAGGGCCTAGTGAGCAGTTCTTC | CASSAKLAGGPSEQFF | NA | TRBV9 | TRBD2 | TRBJ2-1
TGTGCCACCACAGGGGGCCACGAGCAGTACTTC | CATTGGHEQYF | NA | TRBV30 | TRBD1 | TRBJ2-7
TGCGCCAGCAGCCTTAGACAGGCCACCGGGGAGCTGTTTTTT | CASSLRQATGELFF | NA | TRBV4-1 | NA | TRBJ2-2
TGTGCCAGCTCCTGGACAGGGACAGATACGCAGTATTTT | CASSWTGTDTQYF | NA | TRBV5-5 | TRBD1 | TRBJ2-3
TGTGCCAGCTCACCACGTCGGGGGGACGGGGAGACCCAGTACTTC | CASSPRRGDGETQYF | NA | TRBV18 | TRBD2 | TRBJ2-5
TGTGCCAGCAGCTTAGCAGGGGGAGGGTGGATAAAGGATACGCAGTATTTT | CASSLAGGGWIKDTQYF | NA | TRBV7-6 | NA | TRBJ2-3
TGTGCCAGCAGCGTAGCGGCTAGCTCCTACGAGCAGTACTTC | CASSVAASSYEQYF | NA | TRBV9 | NA | TRBJ2-7
TGCGCCAGCAGCCAACCTGGGGGAGGTAAAAACATTCAGTACTTC | CASSQPGGGKNIQYF | NA | TRBV4-1 | NA | TRBJ2-4
TGTGCCAGCAGCTTCTTTTTACTAGCGGGAGTGAGAGAGCTGTTTTTT | CASSFFLLAGVRELFF | once | TRBV7-2 | TRBD2 | TRBJ2-2
TGTGCCAGCAGTGCCCGGACAGGGTATAGAGGATCAGATACGCAGTATTTT | CASSARTGYRGSDTQYF | NA | TRBV2 | TRBD1 | TRBJ2-3
TGTGCCAGCAGTTACGGCGGGAGTGAGGAGACCCAGTACTTC | CASSYGGSEETQYF | NA | TRBV6-5 | TRBD2 | TRBJ2-5
TGTGCCATCAGCGCGACAGGGGGCCGGGAGCCCCAGCATTTT | CAISATGGREPQHF | NA | TRBV10-3 | TRBD1 | TRBJ1-5
TGTGCCAGCAGCATGCAGGGAGATACGCAGTATTTT | CASSMQGDTQYF | NA | TRBV7-3 | NA | TRBJ2-3
TGTGCCTGGGGACTAGCGGCGAGCTCCTACGAGCAGTACTTC | CAWGLAASSYEQYF | NA | TRBV30 | TRBD2 | TRBJ2-7
TGTGCCAGCAAGGGGACTAGCGCGAACATTCAGTACTTC | CASKGTSANIQYF | NA | TRBV2 | TRBD2 | TRBJ2-4
TGCAGCGCCCCGGGACTCAGATACAATGAGCAGTTCTTC | CSAPGLRYNEQFF | NA | TRBV29-1 | NA | TRBJ2-1
TGTGCCAGCAGTTTATATGGGGACACTAATCAGCCCCAGCATTTT | CASSLYGDTNQPQHF | NA | TRBV27 | NA | TRBJ1-5
TGCAGCGTTCTAGGCAGGGGGCGGTACGAGCAGTACTTC | CSVLGRGRYEQYF | NA | TRBV29-1 | TRBD1 | TRBJ2-7
TGTGCCTGGAGTGGGTTGGGGCAGGGGGACACTGAAGCTTTCTTT | CAWSGLGQGDTEAFF | NA | TRBV30 | TRBD1 | TRBJ1-1
TGTGCCAGCAGCTTAGCGGGAGGGCGGGAGCAGTTCTTC | CASSLAGGREQFF | NA | TRBV7-6 | TRBD2 | TRBJ2-1
TGTGCCAGCAGTTACGGGCACGTGGACAATGAGCAGTTCTTC | CASSYGHVDNEQFF | NA | TRBV6-5 | NA | TRBJ2-1
TGTGCCAGCAGCGTGCTTGGGACAGGCAATTCCTACGAGCAGTACTTC | CASSVLGTGNSYEQYF | NA | TRBV9 | TRBD1 | TRBJ2-7
TGTGCCAGCTCACCACCTACCGAAAGAGGTTTCCAAGAGACCCAGTACTTC | CASSPPTERGFQETQYF | NA | TRBV18 | NA | TRBJ2-5
TGTGCCAGCAGTGAAGCAGAAACAGGGGGTGACACTGAAGCTTTCTTT | CASSEAETGGDTEAFF | NA | TRBV2 | TRBD1 | TRBJ1-1
TGCAGCGTTGAACTAGGGCAGTATTTT | CSVELGQYF | NA | TRBV29-1 | NA | TRBJ2-3
TGCGCCAGCAGCCAAGGGTATAGCAATGAGCAGTTCTTC | CASSQGYSNEQFF | once | TRBV4-3 | NA | TRBJ2-1
TGTGCCAGTAGTATACGAGGGGAGGCCTACAATGAGCAGTTCTTC | CASSIRGEAYNEQFF | NA | TRBV19 | NA | TRBJ2-1
TGTGCCAGCAGCTCAAGACTAGCGGGAGGGCCCACCGAGCAGTTCTTC | CASSSRLAGGPTEQFF | NA | TRBV9 | TRBD2 | TRBJ2-1
TGTGCCAGCAGTACCCGACAGGGCGGAAACACCATATATTTT | CASSTRQGGNTIYF | once | TRBV6-5 | TRBD1 | TRBJ1-3